The T cell receptor (beta chain) described here comes from a study of T cell repertoires in cytomegalovirus infection. TCRdb reanalysed the reads using MiXCR and keeps one entry per CDR3 protein. In the table there are about 830,000 distinct CDR3 sequences, approximately 32% of which are singletons. Only one count was recorded for this clonotype. Its antigen is not known. This CDR3 region has 15 residues. With 5 bases removed from V and 3 bases from J, the gap between germline ends came to 13 bases. The germline gives CDR1 MNHEY, CDR2 SVGAGI. The chain is built from TRBV6-5 and TRBJ2-2, with D maybe TRBD1 (6 bases). The TCR was taken from a human donor in good health (CMV status not recorded). Some clones in this sample may be carry-over from other donors' samples. Sequences were derived from cultured CD8+ T cells from PBMCs, sampled from culture after CMV antigen stimulation. In DNA, the CDR3 is TGTGCCAGCAGTACCCCCGGGACACACACCGGGGAGCTGTTTTTT. Translating gives CASSTPGTHTGELFF.